This T cell receptor (beta chain) was found in a study of beta chain features in type 1 diabetes. V was clipped by 1 base and J by 2 bases; unmatched bases: 1. The CDR3 sequence is 16 residues long. Germline CDR1 SGHDN, CDR2 FVKESK. This clone has at least ten counts. This clone may be a read error of a much larger clone one base away. Other nucleotide sequences from this sample produce the same CDR3. cDNA synthesis used the whole RNA isolate, giving expressed TCRB sequences. The repertoire was sequenced with immunoSEQ multiplex PCR; TCRdb's copy has only in-frame clones and lacks some. This sample has over 300,000 clones, with around 8% found just once.

This chain connects TRBV14 to TRBJ2-5; 13 bases match TRBD2. The sample taken for sequencing was central memory CD4+ T cells from blood. This TCR was recovered from a woman aged 18 to 35 in good health. The CDR3 DNA reads TGTGCCAGCAGCCAAGCGGGACTAGCGGGGCAAGAGACCCAGTACTTC. This sequence encodes CASSQAGLAGQETQYF.